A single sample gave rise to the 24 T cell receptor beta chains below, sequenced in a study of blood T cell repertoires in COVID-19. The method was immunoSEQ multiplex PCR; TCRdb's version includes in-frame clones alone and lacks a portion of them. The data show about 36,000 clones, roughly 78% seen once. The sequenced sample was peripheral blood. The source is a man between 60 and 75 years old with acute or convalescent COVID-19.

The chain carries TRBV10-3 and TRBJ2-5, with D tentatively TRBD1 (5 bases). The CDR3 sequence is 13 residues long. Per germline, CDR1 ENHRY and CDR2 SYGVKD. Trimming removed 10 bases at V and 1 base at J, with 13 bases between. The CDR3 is CATAGQIQETQYF. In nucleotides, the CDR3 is TGTGCCACCGCAGGGCAGATCCAAGAGACCCAGTACTTC.

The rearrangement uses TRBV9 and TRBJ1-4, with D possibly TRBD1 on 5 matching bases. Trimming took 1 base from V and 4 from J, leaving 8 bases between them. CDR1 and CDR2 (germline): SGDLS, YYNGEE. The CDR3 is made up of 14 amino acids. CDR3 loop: CASSVQGDNEKLFF. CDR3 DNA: TGTGCCAGCAGCGTACAGGGCGATAATGAAAAACTGTTTTTT.

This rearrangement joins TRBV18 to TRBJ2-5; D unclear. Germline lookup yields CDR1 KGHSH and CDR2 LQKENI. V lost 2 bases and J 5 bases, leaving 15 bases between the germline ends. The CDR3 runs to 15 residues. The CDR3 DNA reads TGTGCCAGCTCACCAGGTGTCGGTAAAACCGAGACCCAGTACTTC. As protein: CASSPGVGKTETQYF.

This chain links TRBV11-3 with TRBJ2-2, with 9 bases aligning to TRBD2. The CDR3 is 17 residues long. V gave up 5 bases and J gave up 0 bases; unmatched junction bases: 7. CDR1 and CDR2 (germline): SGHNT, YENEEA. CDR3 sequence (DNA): TGTGCCAGCAGCCCTGGGGTAGCGGGAGCGAACACCGGGGAGCTGTTTTTT. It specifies CASSPGVAGANTGELFF. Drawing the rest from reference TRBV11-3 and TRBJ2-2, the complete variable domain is EAGVVQSPRYKIIEKKQPVAFWCNPISGHNTLYWYLQNLGQGPELLIRYENEEAVDDSQLPKDRFSAERLKGVDSTLKIQPAELGDSAVYLCASSPGVAGANTGELFFGEGSRLTVL.

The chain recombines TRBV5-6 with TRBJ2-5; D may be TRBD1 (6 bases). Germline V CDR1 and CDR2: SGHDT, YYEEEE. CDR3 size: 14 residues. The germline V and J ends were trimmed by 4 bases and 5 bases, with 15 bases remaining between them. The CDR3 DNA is TGTGCCAGCAGCCGGACAGTTAACGAGGAGACCCAGTACTTC. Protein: CASSRTVNEETQYF.

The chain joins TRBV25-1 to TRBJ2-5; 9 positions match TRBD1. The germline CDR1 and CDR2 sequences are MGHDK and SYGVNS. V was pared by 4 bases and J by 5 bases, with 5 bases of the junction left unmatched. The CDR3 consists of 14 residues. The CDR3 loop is CASSGDREEETQYF. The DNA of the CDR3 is TGTGCCAGCAGTGGGGACAGGGAGGAGGAGACCCAGTACTTC.

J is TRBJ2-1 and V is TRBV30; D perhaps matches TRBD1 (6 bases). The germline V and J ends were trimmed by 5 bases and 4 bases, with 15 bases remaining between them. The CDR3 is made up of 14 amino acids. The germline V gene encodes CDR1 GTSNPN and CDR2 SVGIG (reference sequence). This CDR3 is CAWRVRGIYNEQFF. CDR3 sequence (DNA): TGTGCCTGGCGGGTAAGGGGGATTTACAATGAGCAGTTCTTC.

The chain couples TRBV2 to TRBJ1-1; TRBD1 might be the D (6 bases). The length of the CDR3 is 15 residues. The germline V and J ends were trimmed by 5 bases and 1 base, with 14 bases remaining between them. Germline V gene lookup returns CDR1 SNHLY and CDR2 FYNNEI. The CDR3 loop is CASSRRQVQNTEAFF. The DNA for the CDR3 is TGTGCCAGCAGTCGCCGACAGGTCCAGAACACTGAAGCTTTCTTT.

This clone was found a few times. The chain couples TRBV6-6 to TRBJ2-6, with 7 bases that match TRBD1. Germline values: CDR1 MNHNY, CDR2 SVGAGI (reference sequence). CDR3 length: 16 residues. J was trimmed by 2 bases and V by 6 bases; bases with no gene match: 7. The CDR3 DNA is TGTGCCAGCAGCTTATCGACAGGGACTGGGGCCAACGTCCTGACTTTC. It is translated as CASSLSTGTGANVLTF.

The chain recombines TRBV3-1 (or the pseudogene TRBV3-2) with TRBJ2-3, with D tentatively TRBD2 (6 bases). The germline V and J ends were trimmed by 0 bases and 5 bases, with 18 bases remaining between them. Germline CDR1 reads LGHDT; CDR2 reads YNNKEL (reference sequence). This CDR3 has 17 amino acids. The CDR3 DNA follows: TGTGCCAGCAGCCAAGAAGATCTAGCGCCCTGGGGAGATACGCAGTATTTT. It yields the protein CASSQEDLAPWGDTQYF.

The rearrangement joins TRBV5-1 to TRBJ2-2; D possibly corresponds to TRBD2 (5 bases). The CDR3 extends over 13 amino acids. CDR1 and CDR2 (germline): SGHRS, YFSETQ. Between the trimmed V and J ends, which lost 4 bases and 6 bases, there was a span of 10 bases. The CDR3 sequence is CASSLGLAGELFF. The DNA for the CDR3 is TGCGCCAGCAGCCTTGGACTTGCCGGGGAGCTGTTTTTT.

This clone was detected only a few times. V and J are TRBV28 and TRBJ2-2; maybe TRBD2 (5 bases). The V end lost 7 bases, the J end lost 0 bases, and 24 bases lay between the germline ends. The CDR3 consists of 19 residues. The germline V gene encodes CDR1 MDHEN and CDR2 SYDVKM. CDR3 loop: CASTPRNGIPRANTGELFF. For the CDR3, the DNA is TGTGCCAGCACCCCCCGGAACGGGATACCCCGCGCGAACACCGGGGAGCTGTTTTTT.

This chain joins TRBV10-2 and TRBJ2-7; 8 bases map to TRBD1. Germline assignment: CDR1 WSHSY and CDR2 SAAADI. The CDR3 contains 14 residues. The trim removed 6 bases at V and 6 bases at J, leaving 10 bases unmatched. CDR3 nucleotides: TGCGCCAGCAGCCCCACCCAGGGGGCGGGCGAGCAGTACTTC. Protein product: CASSPTQGAGEQYF.

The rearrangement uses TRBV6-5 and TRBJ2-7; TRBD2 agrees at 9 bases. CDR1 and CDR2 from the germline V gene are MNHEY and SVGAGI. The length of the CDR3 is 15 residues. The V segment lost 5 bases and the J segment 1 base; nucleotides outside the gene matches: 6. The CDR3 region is CASSPRTSVSYEQYF. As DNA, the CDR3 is TGTGCCAGCAGTCCTCGGACTAGCGTTTCCTACGAGCAGTACTTC.

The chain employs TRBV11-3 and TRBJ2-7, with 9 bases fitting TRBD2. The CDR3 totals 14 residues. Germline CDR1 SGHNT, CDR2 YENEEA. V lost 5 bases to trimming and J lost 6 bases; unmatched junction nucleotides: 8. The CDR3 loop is CASSPREGRFEQYF. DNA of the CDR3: TGTGCCAGCAGCCCGCGGGAGGGCCGGTTCGAGCAGTACTTC.

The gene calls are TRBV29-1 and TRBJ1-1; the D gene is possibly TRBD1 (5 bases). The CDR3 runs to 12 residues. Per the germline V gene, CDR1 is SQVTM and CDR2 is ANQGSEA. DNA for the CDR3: TGCAGTCACCGGCGGGACCGCGCTGAAGCTTTCTTT. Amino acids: CSHRRDRAEAFF.

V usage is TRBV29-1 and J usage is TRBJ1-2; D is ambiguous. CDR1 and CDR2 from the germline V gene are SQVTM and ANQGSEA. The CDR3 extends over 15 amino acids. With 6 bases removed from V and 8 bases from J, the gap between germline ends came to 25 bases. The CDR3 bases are TGCAGCGTCCAAGATGGTGACGCTCGGGTAAAGGGCTACACCTTC. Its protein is CSVQDGDARVKGYTF.

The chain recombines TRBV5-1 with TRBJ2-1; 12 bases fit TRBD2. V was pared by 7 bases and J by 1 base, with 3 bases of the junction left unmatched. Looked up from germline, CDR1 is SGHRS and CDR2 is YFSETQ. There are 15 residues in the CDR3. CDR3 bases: TGCGCCAGCCGCCTAGCGGGAGGGTCCTACAATGAGCAGTTCTTC. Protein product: CASRLAGGSYNEQFF.

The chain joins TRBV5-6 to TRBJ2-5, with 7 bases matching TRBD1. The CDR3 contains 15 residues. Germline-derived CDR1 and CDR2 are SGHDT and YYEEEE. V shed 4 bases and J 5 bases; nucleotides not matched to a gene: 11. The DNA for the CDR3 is TGTGCCAGCAGCACCAACTCCGGGACAGAGGAGACCCAGTACTTC. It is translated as CASSTNSGTEETQYF.

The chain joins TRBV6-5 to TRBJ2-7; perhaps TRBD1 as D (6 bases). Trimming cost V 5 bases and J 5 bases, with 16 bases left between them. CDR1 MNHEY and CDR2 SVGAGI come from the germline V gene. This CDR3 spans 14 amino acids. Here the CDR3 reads CASSLRDKVHEQYF. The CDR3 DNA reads TGTGCCAGCAGTCTCCGGGACAAGGTCCACGAGCAGTACTTC.

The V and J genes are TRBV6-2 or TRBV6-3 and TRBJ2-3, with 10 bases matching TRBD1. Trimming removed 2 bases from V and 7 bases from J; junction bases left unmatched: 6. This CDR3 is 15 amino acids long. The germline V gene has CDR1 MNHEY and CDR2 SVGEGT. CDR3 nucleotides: TGTGCCAGCAGTTACGCGGGGACAGGGGCGAATACGCAGTATTTT. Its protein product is CASSYAGTGANTQYF.

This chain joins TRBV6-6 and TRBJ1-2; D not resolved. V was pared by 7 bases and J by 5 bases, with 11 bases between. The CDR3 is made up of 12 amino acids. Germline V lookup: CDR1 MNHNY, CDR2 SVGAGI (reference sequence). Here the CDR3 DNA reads TGTGCCAGCACGGGTGAAGCGTATGGCTACACCTTC. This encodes CASTGEAYGYTF.

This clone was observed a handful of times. The CDR3 nucleotides read TGTGCCAGCAGCTCACTAGCGGGAGGGCCCTCGAGGCAAGAGACCCAGTACTTC. Encoded protein: CASSSLAGGPSRQETQYF. The rearrangement uses TRBV11-3 and TRBJ2-5; 13 positions agree with TRBD2. Trimming removed 4 bases from V and 2 bases from J; junction bases left unmatched: 10. Per germline, CDR1 SGHNT and CDR2 YENEEA. CDR3 length equals 18 residues.

CDR3 region: CASSLRYETGYEQYF. CDR3 coding DNA: TGTGCCAGCAGTTTACGGTACGAGACGGGCTACGAGCAGTACTTC. The chain uses TRBV27 and TRBJ2-7; D is unclear. The ends were cut back, 2 bases at V and 3 bases at J, with 14 bases in the middle. CDR1 and CDR2 from the germline V gene are MNHEY and SMNVEV (reference sequence). The CDR3 spans 15 residues.